The following is a T cell receptor (beta chain) sequence with its context. This sample is part of a study of control samples from healthy donors and cancer patients. TCRdb's table, derived via immunoSEQ multiplex PCR, lists solely in-frame clones and lacks some. The sample includes roughly 88,000 clones, around 81% of them seen just once. CDR3 length: 13 residues. Germline CDR1 is LGHDT and CDR2 is YNNKEL (reference sequence). The ends were cut back, 3 bases at V and 1 base at J, with 6 bases in the middle. The gene calls are TRBV3-1 (or the pseudogene TRBV3-2) and TRBJ1-1; D gene ambiguous. Sequences were obtained from blood. The origin of this receptor is a man aged 25 to 40 in good health. As DNA, the CDR3 is TGTGCCAGCAGCCACGTGTGGAACACTGAAGCTTTCTTT. Amino acid sequence: CASSHVWNTEAFF.